These 8 T cell receptor beta chains were sequenced from one sample in a study of shared clonotypes between healthy human individuals. Terminally differentiated effector memory CD45RA+ cells were excluded from the naive CD8 cells, which were CD45RO-negative and positively selected for CCR7. Clones were sequenced by immunoSEQ multiplex PCR, and TCRdb holds only the in-frame ones, with some missing. This table holds about 2.1 million clones, roughly 95% found once. The sequencing input was naive CD8+ T cells from PBMCs. These receptors were obtained from a man between 18 and 35 years old in good health. Some clones in this sample may be carry-over from other donors' samples.

The chain links TRBV7-9 to TRBJ2-1; 10 bases agree with TRBD2. V trimming: 5 bases; J trimming: 5 bases; junction bases outside the gene matches: 12. This CDR3 spans 17 amino acids. CDR1 and CDR2 from the germline V gene are SEHNR and FQNEAQ (reference sequence). Here the CDR3 reads CASSTTRAGGPHNEQFF. DNA of the CDR3: TGTGCCAGCAGCACCACTAGAGCGGGAGGGCCGCACAATGAGCAGTTCTTC.

The chain recombines TRBV5-6 with TRBJ2-1; 7 bases match TRBD2. V was pared by 5 bases and J by 4 bases, with 6 bases of the junction left unmatched. In germline, CDR1 is SGHDT, CDR2 YYEEEE. The CDR3 totals 14 residues. CDR3 residues: CASSGGSGYNEQFF. DNA for the CDR3: TGTGCCAGCAGTGGCGGGAGTGGTTACAATGAGCAGTTCTTC.

The chain carries TRBV7-9 and TRBJ1-1, with TRBD1 identical over 7 bases. CDR1 is SEHNR, CDR2 FQNEAQ, per germline (reference sequence). This CDR3 is built from 13 residues. The V gene end was trimmed by 5 bases and the J gene end by 3 bases; junction bases not matched to a gene: 3. Here the CDR3 reads CASSRTGDTEAFF. CDR3 bases: TGTGCCAGCAGCCGCACAGGGGACACTGAAGCTTTCTTT.

The rearrangement uses TRBV27 and TRBJ2-5; D could derive from TRBD1 or TRBD2 (5 bases each). The better agreement between TRBJ2-7 and the DNA end casts doubt on the J call. Germline CDR1 reads MNHEY; CDR2 reads SMNVEV (reference sequence). CDR3 size: 14 residues. The CDR3 DNA follows: TGTGCCAGCAGCCTAATCCGGGACGCCTACGAGCAGTACTTC. Its protein is CASSLIRDAYEQYF.

This clone has only one observation. The V and J genes are TRBV28 and TRBJ2-5; TRBD1 aligns across 7 bases. The germline V gene has CDR1 MDHEN and CDR2 SYDVKM. This CDR3 has 16 residues. The junction had 11 bases not matched to a gene; V was cut back by 4 bases and J by 3 bases. The CDR3 loop reads CASSSSRDSFEETQYF. The CDR3 nucleotides read TGTGCCAGCAGTTCCTCCCGGGACAGCTTTGAAGAGACCCAGTACTTC. Using reference TRBV28 and TRBJ2-5 for the parts outside the CDR3, the full variable domain is DVKVTQSSRYLVKRTGEKVFLECVQDMDHENMFWYRQDPGLGLRLIYFSYDVKMKEKGDIPEGYSVSREKKERFSLILESASTNQTSMYLCASSSSRDSFEETQYFGPGTRLLVL.

The V call is TRBV6-1, the J call TRBJ1-5; no definite D call. V lost 3 bases to trimming and J lost 2 bases, with 11 bases between them. This CDR3 is 15 amino acids long. Per the germline V gene, CDR1 is MNHNS and CDR2 is SASEGT. The chain's CDR3 is CASSDSPRRNQPQHF. Here the CDR3 DNA reads TGTGCCAGCAGTGATTCCCCTCGTCGCAATCAGCCCCAGCATTTT.

This clone appeared a single time. V gene TRBV7-8 combines with J gene TRBJ2-7; the D call may be TRBD1 or TRBD2 (5 bases each). Between the trimmed V and J ends, which lost 8 bases and 2 bases, there was a span of 13 bases. Germline V gene lookup returns CDR1 SGHVS and CDR2 FQNEAQ. The length of the CDR3 is 13 residues. CDR3 region: CASEGPQTYEQYF. CDR3 nucleotides: TGTGCCAGCGAGGGGCCACAGACCTACGAGCAGTACTTC. The full variable domain, with the rest looked up from reference TRBV7-8 and TRBJ2-7, is GAGVSQSPRYKVAKRGQDVALRCDPISGHVSLFWYQQALGQGPEFLTYFQNEAQLDKSGLPSDRFFAERPEGSVSTLKIQRTQQEDSAVYLCASEGPQTYEQYFGPGTRLTVT.

The rearrangement joins TRBV19 to TRBJ2-6; D gene uncertain. The CDR3 runs 15 residues. The ends were cut back, 6 bases at V and 0 bases at J, with 9 bases in the middle. In germline, CDR1 is LNHDA, CDR2 SQIVND (reference sequence). CDR3 sequence reads: CASRTTASGANVLTF. CDR3 DNA: TGTGCCAGTAGGACCACAGCCTCTGGGGCCAACGTCCTGACTTTC. The variable domain in full, with the rest retrieved from reference TRBV19 and TRBJ2-6, is DGGITQSPKYLFRKEGQNVTLSCEQNLNHDAMYWYRQDPGQGLRLIYYSQIVNDFQKGDIAEGYSVSREKKESFPLTVTSAQKNPTAFYLCASRTTASGANVLTFGAGSRLTVL.